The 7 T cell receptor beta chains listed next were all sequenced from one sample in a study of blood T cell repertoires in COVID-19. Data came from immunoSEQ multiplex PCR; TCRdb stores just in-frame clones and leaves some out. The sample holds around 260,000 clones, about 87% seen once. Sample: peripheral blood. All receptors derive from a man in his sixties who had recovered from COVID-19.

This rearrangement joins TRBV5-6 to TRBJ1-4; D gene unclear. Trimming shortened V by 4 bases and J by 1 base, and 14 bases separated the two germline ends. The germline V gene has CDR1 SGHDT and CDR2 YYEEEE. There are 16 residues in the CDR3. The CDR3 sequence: CASSPRSGLTNEKLFF. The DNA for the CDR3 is TGTGCCAGCAGCCCCCGCTCGGGATTAACTAATGAAAAACTGTTTTTT. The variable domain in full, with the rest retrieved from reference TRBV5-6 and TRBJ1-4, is DAGVTQSPTHLIKTRGQQVTLRCSPKSGHDTVSWYQQALGQGPQFIFQYYEEEERQRGNFPDRFSGHQFPNYSSELNVNALLLGDSALYLCASSPRSGLTNEKLFFGSGTQLSVL.

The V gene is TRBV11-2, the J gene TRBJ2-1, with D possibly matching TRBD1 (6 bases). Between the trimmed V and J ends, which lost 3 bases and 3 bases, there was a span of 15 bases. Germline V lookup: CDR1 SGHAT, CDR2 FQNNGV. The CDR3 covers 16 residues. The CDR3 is CASSFDEQGYYNEQFF. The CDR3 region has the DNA TGTGCCAGCAGCTTCGATGAACAGGGATACTACAATGAGCAGTTCTTC.

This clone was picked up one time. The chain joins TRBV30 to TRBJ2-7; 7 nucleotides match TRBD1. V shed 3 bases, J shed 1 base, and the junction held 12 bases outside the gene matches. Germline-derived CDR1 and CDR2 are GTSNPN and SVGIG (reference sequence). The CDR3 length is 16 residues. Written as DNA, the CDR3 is TGTGCCTGGAGGTTCCGTCAGGGGGTGATTTCCTACGAGCAGTACTTC. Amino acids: CAWRFRQGVISYEQYF. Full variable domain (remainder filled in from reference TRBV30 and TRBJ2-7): SQTIHQWPATLVQPVGSPLSLECTVEGTSNPNLYWYRQAAGRGLQLLFYSVGIGQISSEVPQNLSASRPQDRQFILSSKKLLLSDSGFYLCAWRFRQGVISYEQYFGPGTRLTVT.

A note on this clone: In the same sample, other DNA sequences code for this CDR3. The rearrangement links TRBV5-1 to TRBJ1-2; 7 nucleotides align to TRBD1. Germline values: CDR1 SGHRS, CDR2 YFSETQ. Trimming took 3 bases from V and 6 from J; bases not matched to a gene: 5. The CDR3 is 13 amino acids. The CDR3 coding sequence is TGCGCCAGCAGCTCAGACAGGGTGGATGGCTACACCTTC. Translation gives CASSSDRVDGYTF.

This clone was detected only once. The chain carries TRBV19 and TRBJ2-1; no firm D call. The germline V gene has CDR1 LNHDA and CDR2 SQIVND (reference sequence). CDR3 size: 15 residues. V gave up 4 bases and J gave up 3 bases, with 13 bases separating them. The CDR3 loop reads CASSTYPTNYNEQFF. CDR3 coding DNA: TGTGCCAGTAGTACTTACCCGACAAACTACAATGAGCAGTTCTTC.

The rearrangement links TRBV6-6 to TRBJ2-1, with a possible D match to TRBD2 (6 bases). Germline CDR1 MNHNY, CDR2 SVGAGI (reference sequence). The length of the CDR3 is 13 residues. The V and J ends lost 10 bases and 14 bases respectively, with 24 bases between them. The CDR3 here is CATTHISSEGEFF. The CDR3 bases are TGTGCCACCACACATATCTCATCGGAGGGTGAGTTCTTC.

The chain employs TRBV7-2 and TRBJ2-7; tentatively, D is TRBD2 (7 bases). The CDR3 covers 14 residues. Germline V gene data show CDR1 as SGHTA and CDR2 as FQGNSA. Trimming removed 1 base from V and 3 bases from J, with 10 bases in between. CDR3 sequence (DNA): TGTGCCAGCAGCTTAGGGGGGGGCAACTACGAGCAGTACTTC. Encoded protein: CASSLGGGNYEQYF.